Following are 26 T cell receptor beta chains from one sample sequenced in a study of T cells in tumors after PD-1 blockade. Produced via immunoSEQ multiplex PCR; TCRdb's table is partial and in-frame only. The sample shows 1,500 or so clones, more than 60% of them seen only once. The material was tumor tissue, obtained after anti-PD-1 treatment. The receptor source for this set is a human donor with basal cell carcinoma.

The V call is TRBV27, the J call TRBJ2-1; 11 bases agree with TRBD2. The CDR3 sequence is 15 residues long. V shed 5 bases and J 6 bases; nucleotides not matched to a gene: 6. Germline V lookup: CDR1 MNHEY, CDR2 SMNVEV (reference sequence). CDR3 amino acids: CASSTNSGRGNEQFF. The CDR3 nucleotides are TGTGCCAGCAGTACCAATAGCGGGAGGGGCAATGAGCAGTTCTTC.

The chain links TRBV28 to TRBJ2-1; 7 bases map to TRBD2. Trimming cost V 2 bases and J 2 bases; bases outside gene matches: 6. The CDR3 loop spans 16 amino acids. Germline V CDR1 and CDR2: MDHEN, SYDVKM. As DNA, the CDR3 is TGTGCCAGCAGTTTAAGAGCTAGCGGAACCTACAATGAGCAGTTCTTC. Encoded protein: CASSLRASGTYNEQFF.

With regard to this clone: One end of the junction is discordant with germline, which a read error may explain. This CDR3 is CASSTRQGKSTDTQYF. The DNA of the CDR3 is TGTGCCAGTAGTACCCGACAGGGGAAGAGCACGGATACGCAGTATTTT. The chain carries TRBV19 and TRBJ2-3; 8 bases are a match to TRBD1. The CDR3 extends over 16 amino acids. CDR1 and CDR2 (germline): LNHDA, SQIVND (reference sequence).

V is TRBV7-9 and J is TRBJ1-2, with 8 bases identical to TRBD1. CDR3 size: 14 residues. CDR1 and CDR2 (germline): SEHNR, FQNEAQ (reference sequence). After removal of 6 bases from V and 2 bases from J, the junction contained 5 bases not matched to a gene. This CDR3 is CASSPRTGNYGYTF. The CDR3 DNA follows: TGTGCCAGCAGTCCCCGGACAGGGAACTATGGCTACACCTTC.

This rearrangement joins TRBV7-9 to TRBJ2-2, with 12 nucleotides matching TRBD1. V trimming: 3 bases; J trimming: 8 bases; junction bases outside the gene matches: 4. Per germline, CDR1 SEHNR and CDR2 FQNEAQ (reference sequence). There are 15 residues in the CDR3. The DNA of the CDR3 is TGTGCCAGCAGCTTGGGACAGGGGGCTGAGGGGGAGCTGTTTTTT. Amino acids: CASSLGQGAEGELFF.

This clone came up a few times. The genes are TRBV19 and TRBJ1-1, with D possibly TRBD1 on 5 matching bases. Germline CDR1 LNHDA, CDR2 SQIVND (reference sequence). The CDR3 totals 13 residues. The V and J ends lost 3 bases and 5 bases respectively, with 10 bases between them. This chain's CDR3 is CASSIGRETEAFF. The CDR3 DNA sequence: TGTGCCAGTAGTATCGGCAGGGAAACTGAAGCTTTCTTT.

This sequence joins TRBV5-1 and TRBJ1-1; TRBD1 matches at 7 bases. The CDR3 is 15 residues long. CDR1 and CDR2 from the germline V gene are SGHRS and YFSETQ. Trimming took 2 bases from V and 1 from J; bases not matched to a gene: 5. The CDR3 protein is CASSLDRVPNTEAFF. CDR3 bases: TGCGCCAGCAGCTTAGACAGGGTCCCGAACACTGAAGCTTTCTTT.

This sequence joins TRBV14 and TRBJ2-2; D ambiguous. The germline V and J ends were trimmed by 4 bases and 1 base, with 4 bases remaining between them. The CDR3 is made up of 13 amino acids. Germline V lookup: CDR1 SGHDN, CDR2 FVKESK. The CDR3 nucleotides are TGTGCCAGCAGCCCGAGGAACACCGGGGAGCTGTTTTTT. It codes for CASSPRNTGELFF.

The chain links TRBV4-1 to TRBJ2-5, with 12 bases fitting TRBD2. V shed 0 bases, J shed 2 bases, and the junction held 7 bases outside the gene matches. Germline CDR1 reads MGHRA; CDR2 reads YSYEKL. CDR3 size: 18 residues. The CDR3 region is CASSQEVLAGGRQETQYF. CDR3 bases: TGCGCCAGCAGCCAAGAGGTCCTAGCGGGGGGGCGGCAAGAGACCCAGTACTTC.

The rearrangement joins TRBV30 to TRBJ1-1, with 10 bases lining up with TRBD1. V trimming: 4 bases; J trimming: 5 bases; junction bases outside the gene matches: 13. Looked up from germline, CDR1 is GTSNPN and CDR2 is SVGIG (reference sequence). The CDR3 is 16 amino acids. The CDR3 spells CAWILWKGQGWTEAFF. DNA for the CDR3: TGTGCCTGGATTCTCTGGAAGGGACAGGGGTGGACTGAAGCTTTCTTT.

This chain uses TRBV3-1 (or the pseudogene TRBV3-2) with TRBJ1-1, with D possibly TRBD1 on 6 matching bases. The V end lost 5 bases, the J end lost 11 bases, and 27 bases lay between the germline ends. Germline CDR1 is LGHDT and CDR2 is YNNKEL (reference sequence). The CDR3 is made up of 16 amino acids. Here the CDR3 DNA reads TGTGCCAGCAGCACCTTTGGGCCGGGACAACTTAACCGGGCTTTCTTT. Amino acid sequence: CASSTFGPGQLNRAFF.

This chain uses TRBV6-5 with TRBJ1-1, with unresolved D. The length of the CDR3 is 14 residues. The V gene lost 0 bases and the J gene lost 1 base, with 6 bases spanning the gap. Germline CDR1 and CDR2: MNHEY and SVGAGI. This CDR3 reads CASSYSAGNTEAFF. CDR3 sequence (DNA): TGTGCCAGCAGTTACTCAGCCGGGAACACTGAAGCTTTCTTT.

The chain has TRBV2 and TRBJ1-1; D is undetermined. Germline V gene data show CDR1 as SNHLY and CDR2 as FYNNEI. The CDR3 sequence is 13 residues long. V lost 3 bases and J 8 bases, leaving 13 bases between the germline ends. The DNA for the CDR3 is TGTGCCAGCAGTGACTTGGGGTTAGCAGAAGCTTTCTTT. This gives the protein CASSDLGLAEAFF.

This chain joins TRBV28 and TRBJ1-1; the D gene is possibly TRBD1 (5 bases). From germline, CDR1 is MDHEN and CDR2 SYDVKM. The CDR3 covers 14 residues. Trimming removed 7 bases from V and 0 bases from J, with 12 bases in between. CDR3 bases: TGTGCCAGCAAGGGGCATTCGATGAACACTGAAGCTTTCTTT. It specifies CASKGHSMNTEAFF.

CDR3 residues: CASSLDQGAWYEQYF. The CDR3 bases are TGTGCCAGCAGCTTGGATCAGGGGGCGTGGTACGAGCAGTACTTC. V is TRBV5-5 and J is TRBJ2-7; 8 bases are a match to TRBD1. The V gene end was trimmed by 0 bases and the J gene end by 4 bases; junction bases not matched to a gene: 6. Germline V gene sequence: CDR1 SGHKS, CDR2 YYEKEE (reference sequence). The CDR3 consists of 15 residues.

This clone was seen only once. V usage is TRBV9 and J usage is TRBJ2-5, with 7 bases that match TRBD1. V dropped 10 bases and J dropped 4; count of bases not matched to a gene: 7. Germline CDR1 is SGDLS and CDR2 is YYNGEE. CDR3 length equals 12 residues. In nucleotides, the CDR3 is TGTGCCGAACACAGGGGCGGAGAGACCCAGTACTTC. This gives the protein CAEHRGGETQYF.

The gene calls are TRBV28 and TRBJ2-1; D is possibly TRBD2 (6 bases). V lost 3 bases and J lost 8, with 17 bases in between. CDR3 length: 15 residues. CDR1 and CDR2 (germline): MDHEN, SYDVKM. Written as DNA, the CDR3 is TGTGCCAGCAGTTTCATGGGGGAGGAGGAGGATGAGCAGTTCTTC. This codes for CASSFMGEEEDEQFF.

The chain has TRBV28 and TRBJ2-7; D is unclear. CDR3 length: 17 residues. Trimming cost V 1 base and J 0 bases, with 16 bases left between them. Per germline, CDR1 MDHEN and CDR2 SYDVKM. CDR3 bases: TGTGCCAGCAGTTTATACATACGTTTCCCGAGCTCCTACGAGCAGTACTTC. Protein sequence: CASSLYIRFPSSYEQYF.

This clone was observed a few times. The gene calls are TRBV3-1 (or the pseudogene TRBV3-2) and TRBJ1-2; 7 bases align to TRBD1. This CDR3 comprises 14 residues. V lost 0 bases and J lost 6; bases outside the gene matches: 4. Germline V CDR1 and CDR2: LGHDT, YNNKEL (reference sequence). The CDR3 sequence is CASSQDDRDHGYTF. The CDR3 DNA reads TGTGCCAGCAGCCAAGATGACAGGGACCATGGCTACACCTTC.

In DNA, the CDR3 is TGTGCCAGCAGCACAATGATGGGGACAGGAAGGCAGCCCCAGCATTTT. It specifies CASSTMMGTGRQPQHF. The chain combines TRBV2 with TRBJ1-5, with 8 bases identical to TRBD1. The CDR3 covers 16 residues. The V gene end was trimmed by 6 bases and the J gene end by 7 bases; junction bases not matched to a gene: 14. The germline V gene has CDR1 SNHLY and CDR2 FYNNEI.

This chain links TRBV6-5 with TRBJ1-5, with D tentatively TRBD1 (6 bases). The CDR3 covers 15 residues. Germline V gene data show CDR1 as MNHEY and CDR2 as SVGAGI. With 0 bases removed from V and 2 bases from J, the gap between germline ends came to 8 bases. In DNA, the CDR3 is TGTGCCAGCAGTTACTCGGGGGGCCGCAATCAGCCCCAGCATTTT. It translates to CASSYSGGRNQPQHF.

This chain links TRBV15 with TRBJ1-1; D not certain. The CDR3 is made up of 16 amino acids. V gave up 0 bases and J gave up 1 base, with 12 bases separating them. Germline assignment: CDR1 LNHNV and CDR2 YYDKDF (reference sequence). For the CDR3, the DNA is TGTGCCACCAGCAGAGATTGGGTTCGTGGGAACACTGAAGCTTTCTTT. Its protein is CATSRDWVRGNTEAFF.

CDR3 DNA: TGTGCCAGCAGCGTAGGGGCGGATACGCAGTATTTT. Encoded protein: CASSVGADTQYF. The chain links TRBV9 to TRBJ2-3, with unresolved D. Trimming shortened V by 0 bases and J by 6 bases, and 5 bases separated the two germline ends. This CDR3 has 12 residues. Germline values: CDR1 SGDLS, CDR2 YYNGEE.

The chain carries TRBV2 and TRBJ1-6; D not resolved. This CDR3 has 14 amino acids. V gave up 6 bases and J gave up 0 bases, with 6 bases separating them. Germline lookup yields CDR1 SNHLY and CDR2 FYNNEI. The CDR3 is CASRTGSYNSPLHF. The CDR3 bases are TGTGCCAGCAGAACGGGCTCCTATAATTCACCCCTCCACTTT.

Only a few counts were recorded for this clone. The J gene is TRBJ1-5, the V gene TRBV6-4; D not certain. V was pared by 3 bases and J by 0 bases, with 3 bases between. CDR1 MRHNA and CDR2 SNTAGT come from the germline V gene. The CDR3 sequence is 13 residues long. The CDR3 is CASSEVSNQPQHF. The CDR3 DNA sequence: TGTGCCAGCAGTGAGGTTAGCAATCAGCCCCAGCATTTT.

The chain links TRBV5-4 to TRBJ2-1; 13 nucleotides line up with TRBD2. This CDR3 contains 15 residues. The V gene's germline CDR1 is SGHNT and CDR2 YYREEE (reference sequence). The V and J ends lost 4 bases and 10 bases, in that order; junction bases with no gene match: 8. The CDR3, as DNA: TGTGCCAGCAGCCCGACTAGCGGGAGGTCTAACGAGCAGTTCTTC. It codes for CASSPTSGRSNEQFF.